The present T cell receptor (beta chain) was sequenced within a study of T cell responses to AZD1222 COVID-19 vaccine. Libraries were prepared by immunoSEQ multiplex PCR; TCRdb keeps only in-frame clonotypes and omits some of them. The data show about 130,000 clones, 75% to 90% seen once. The CDR3 has 14 amino acids. Trimming left V 3 bases short and J 7 bases short, with 10 bases between. Germline V gene data show CDR1 as LNHDA and CDR2 as SQIVND (reference sequence). This clonotype originated in an adult in good health. The specimen was peripheral blood, collected on day 0 of AZD1222 vaccination. The chain carries TRBV19 and TRBJ1-6, with a possible D match to TRBD1 (6 bases). As DNA, the CDR3 is TGTGCCAGTAGTATTTGGGACATCAATTCACCCCTCCACTTT. This sequence encodes CASSIWDINSPLHF.